One sample yielded the 6 T cell receptor beta chains listed below, sequenced in a study of vaccination and CD4 T cells after COVID-19. Oncomine TCR Beta short-read sequencing was applied to DNA from cultured CD4+ T cells. One entry per CDR3 protein results from TCRdb running MiXCR on the PCR reads. The sample carries 13,000 or so distinct CDR3 sequences, less than 60% recorded once. Antigens for these TCRs are unknown. Regarding treatment: roughly ten-day PBMC culture with coronavirus spike peptide pools or control peptides (ViraFEST assay). The sequenced sample was CD4+ T cells from blood, cultured in vitro. The receptor set was obtained from a human donor who had recovered from COVID-19.

The chain couples TRBV7-9 to TRBJ2-2; D tentatively reads TRBD1 or TRBD2 (5 bases each). The V end lost 1 base, the J end lost 6 bases, and 12 bases lay between the germline ends. Germline V gives CDR1 SEHNR, CDR2 FQNEAQ (reference sequence). The CDR3 length is 15 residues. For the CDR3, the DNA is TGTGCCAGCAGCTTAGGTCCCGTGGGACCCGGGGAGCTGTTTTTT. Its protein product is CASSLGPVGPGELFF.

This rearrangement joins TRBV7-3 to TRBJ2-2; 10 positions agree with TRBD2. This CDR3 has 15 amino acids. The junction had 6 bases not matched to a gene; V was cut back by 5 bases and J by 6 bases. Germline V lookup: CDR1 SGHTA, CDR2 FQGTGA. CDR3 in amino acids: CASSASGRAAGELFF. CDR3 in DNA: TGTGCCAGCAGCGCGAGCGGGAGGGCCGCCGGGGAGCTGTTTTTT.

The gene calls are TRBV20-1 and TRBJ1-2; TRBD1 is a possible D gene (5 bases). V lost 6 bases, J lost 8 bases, and 16 bases lay in between. There are 12 residues in the CDR3. Per the germline V gene, CDR1 is DFQATT and CDR2 is SNEGSKA (reference sequence). CDR3 sequence: CSAGGTAAGYTF. The CDR3 DNA follows: TGCAGTGCGGGAGGGACTGCCGCCGGCTACACCTTC.

The genes are TRBV20-1 and TRBJ1-5; D is possibly TRBD1 (6 bases). The CDR3 has 18 residues. V was pared by 6 bases and J by 1 base, with 25 bases between. Germline V gene data show CDR1 as DFQATT and CDR2 as SNEGSKA (reference sequence). CDR3 DNA: TGCAGTGCCCTTGGACGGGGGCGGCCCCTCGGCAGCAATCAGCCCCAGCATTTT. Translating gives CSALGRGRPLGSNQPQHF.

V is TRBV27 and J is TRBJ2-5; 8 nucleotides align to TRBD1. This CDR3 region has 13 residues. Germline V lookup: CDR1 MNHEY, CDR2 SMNVEV (reference sequence). V trimming: 5 bases; J trimming: 8 bases; junction bases outside the gene matches: 7. The CDR3 sequence is CASSPGQGLTQYF. The CDR3 coding sequence is TGTGCCAGCAGTCCCGGACAGGGTCTAACCCAGTACTTC.

The rearrangement uses TRBV19 and TRBJ1-3; a weak D match, TRBD1 (5 bases). Germline V CDR1 and CDR2: LNHDA, SQIVND (reference sequence). This CDR3 is 16 amino acids long. V was pared by 3 bases and J by 0 bases, with 12 bases between. The CDR3 bases are TGTGCCAGTAGTATGGGGGTACAGAGCTCTGGAAACACCATATATTTT. It translates to CASSMGVQSSGNTIYF.